Sequencing of this T cell receptor beta chain was carried out in a study of shared clonotypes between healthy human individuals. TCRdb's copy holds only in-frame clones and misses some; the assay was immunoSEQ multiplex PCR. Of hundreds of thousands of clones listed, around four fifths are singletons. CDR3 size: 17 residues. V gave up 2 bases and J gave up 5 bases; unmatched junction bases: 13. CDR1 and CDR2 from the germline V gene are SGHTA and FQGNSA. The clonotype originates from a woman aged 25 to 39 in good health. Sequenced material: memory CD4+ T cells sorted from blood. Subset: CD45RA-negative fraction. J is TRBJ2-7 and V is TRBV7-2; 9 bases map to TRBD2. CDR3 sequence (DNA): TGTGCCAGCAGCTTACTCATCGGAATAGCGGGAGTTGACGAGCAGTACTTC. Its translation: CASSLLIGIAGVDEQYF.